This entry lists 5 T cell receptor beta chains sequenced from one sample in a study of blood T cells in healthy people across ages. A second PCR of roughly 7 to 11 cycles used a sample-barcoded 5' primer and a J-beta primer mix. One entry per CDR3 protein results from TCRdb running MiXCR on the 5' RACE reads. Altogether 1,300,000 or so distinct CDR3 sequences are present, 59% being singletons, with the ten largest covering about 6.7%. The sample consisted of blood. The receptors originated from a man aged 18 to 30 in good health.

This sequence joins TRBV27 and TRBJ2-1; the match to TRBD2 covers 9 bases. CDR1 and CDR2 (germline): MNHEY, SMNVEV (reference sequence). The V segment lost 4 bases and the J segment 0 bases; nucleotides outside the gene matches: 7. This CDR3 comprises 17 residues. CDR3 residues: CASSSPSGTSSYNEQFF. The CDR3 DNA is TGTGCCAGCAGTTCACCTAGCGGGACCAGCTCCTACAATGAGCAGTTCTTC.

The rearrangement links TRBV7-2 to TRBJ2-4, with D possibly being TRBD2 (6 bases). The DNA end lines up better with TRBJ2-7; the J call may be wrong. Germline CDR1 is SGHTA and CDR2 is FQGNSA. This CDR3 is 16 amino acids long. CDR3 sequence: CASSSGRLDTGHEQYF. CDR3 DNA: TGTGCCAGCAGCTCGGGCCGACTAGATACCGGCCACGAGCAGTACTTC.

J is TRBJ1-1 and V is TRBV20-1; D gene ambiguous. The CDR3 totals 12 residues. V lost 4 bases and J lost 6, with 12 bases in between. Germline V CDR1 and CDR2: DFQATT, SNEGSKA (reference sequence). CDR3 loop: CSATDQTPEAFF. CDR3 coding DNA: TGCAGTGCTACTGACCAGACCCCTGAAGCTTTCTTT.

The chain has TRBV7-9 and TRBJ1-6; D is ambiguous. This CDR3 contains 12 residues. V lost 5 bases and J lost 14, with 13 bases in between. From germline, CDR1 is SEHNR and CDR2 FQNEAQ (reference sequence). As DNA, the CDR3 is TGTGCCAGCAGCGGCGTTGAGTCAACCCTCCACTTT. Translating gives CASSGVESTLHF.

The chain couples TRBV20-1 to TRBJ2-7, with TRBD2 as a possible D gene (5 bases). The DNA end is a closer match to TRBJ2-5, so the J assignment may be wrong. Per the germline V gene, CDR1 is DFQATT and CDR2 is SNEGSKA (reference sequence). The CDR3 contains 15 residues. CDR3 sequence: CSARGGSFRSETQYF. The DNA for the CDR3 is TGCAGTGCTAGAGGAGGGTCTTTTCGGAGTGAGACCCAGTACTTC.